This entry lists 7 T cell receptor beta chains sequenced from one sample in a study of T cell responses to AZD1222 COVID-19 vaccine (dated by TCRdb to the early 2020s). Explained via the paper, the time point label denotes: baseline before first vaccination. The treatment or condition label, read with the paper, signifies: meningococcal conjugate vaccine given as trial control. To prepare the library, the immunoSEQ multiplex PCR assay was applied. This immuneACCESS table, as held by TCRdb, lists in-frame sequences with V and J called but not all clones. Of the missing ones, under half trace to an unresolved V gene in checked studies; the others have no known cause. For this sample the table gives approximately 100,000 clones, of which under 90% were detected only once. 2.5% to 3% of the sample belongs to the ten largest clones. This specimen consisted of peripheral blood, obtained on day 0 of MenACWY control vaccination. The receptor source for this set is an adult in good health.

The chain has TRBV7-3 and TRBJ2-2; the match to TRBD2 covers 11 bases. This CDR3 region has 17 residues. Germline values: CDR1 SGHTA, CDR2 FQGTGA. Trimming cost V 2 bases and J 4 bases; bases outside gene matches: 6. The CDR3 sequence: CASSLPASGGSTGELFF. The CDR3 DNA sequence: TGTGCCAGCAGCTTACCTGCTAGCGGGGGGAGCACCGGGGAGCTGTTTTTT.

The genes are TRBV10-3 and TRBJ1-1; maybe TRBD1 (6 bases). From germline, CDR1 is ENHRY and CDR2 SYGVKD. Trimming took 6 bases from V and 1 from J, leaving 9 bases between them. This CDR3 spans 13 amino acids. For the CDR3, the DNA is TGTGCCATCAGAACGGACAGGAACACTGAAGCTTTCTTT. It encodes CAIRTDRNTEAFF.

The rearrangement joins TRBV12-3 or TRBV12-4 to TRBJ2-7; the D is unclear. This CDR3 contains 13 residues. Trimming took 6 bases from V and 3 from J, leaving 12 bases between them. CDR3 nucleotide sequence: TGTGCCAGCAGCCCAACTGGGATCTACGAGCAGTACTTC. Residues: CASSPTGIYEQYF.

This clone has just one count. V is TRBV5-5 and J is TRBJ2-5, with 11 positions matching TRBD2. Trimming removed 3 bases from V and 2 bases from J; junction bases left unmatched: 3. The germline V gene has CDR1 SGHKS and CDR2 YYEKEE (reference sequence). The CDR3 loop spans 15 amino acids. CDR3 sequence: CASSSPSGGQETQYF. For the CDR3, the DNA is TGTGCCAGCAGCTCCCCTAGCGGGGGGCAAGAGACCCAGTACTTC.

A few counts support this clone. The rearrangement links TRBV6-5 to TRBJ2-7, with D perhaps matching TRBD2 (7 bases). In germline, CDR1 is MNHEY, CDR2 SVGAGI. The CDR3 extends over 13 amino acids. Trimming pared 7 bases from V and 4 bases from J, leaving 14 bases between. CDR3 sequence reads: CASIPGGLYEQYF. The DNA of the CDR3 is TGTGCCAGCATACCGGGGGGCTTGTACGAGCAGTACTTC.

This chain uses TRBV27 with TRBJ1-6; D remains unclear. V dropped 3 bases and J dropped 7 bases, with 7 bases sitting between them. CDR1 and CDR2 from the germline V gene are MNHEY and SMNVEV (reference sequence). The CDR3 runs 13 residues. The CDR3 nucleotides are TGTGCCAGCAGTTTGCTAGGAAATTCACCCCTCCACTTT. It codes for CASSLLGNSPLHF.

This clone has only one observation. The rearrangement uses TRBV30 and TRBJ2-3; TRBD2 agrees at 11 bases. With 3 bases clipped from V and 2 bases from J, the junction kept 4 bases outside the gene matches. The CDR3 spans 15 residues. Germline V gene data show CDR1 as GTSNPN and CDR2 as SVGIG (reference sequence). The CDR3 region is CAWSLLAGATDTQYF. The CDR3 region has the DNA TGTGCCTGGAGCCTACTAGCGGGGGCCACAGATACGCAGTATTTT.